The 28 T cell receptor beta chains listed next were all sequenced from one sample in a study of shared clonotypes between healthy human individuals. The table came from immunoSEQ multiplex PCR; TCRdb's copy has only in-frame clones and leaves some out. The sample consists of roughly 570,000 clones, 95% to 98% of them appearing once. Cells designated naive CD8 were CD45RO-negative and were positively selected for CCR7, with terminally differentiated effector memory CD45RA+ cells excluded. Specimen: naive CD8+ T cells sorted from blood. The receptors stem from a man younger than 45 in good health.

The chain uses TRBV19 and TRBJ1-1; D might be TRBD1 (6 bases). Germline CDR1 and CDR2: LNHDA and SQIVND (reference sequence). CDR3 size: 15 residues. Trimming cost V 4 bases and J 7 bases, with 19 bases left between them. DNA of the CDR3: TGTGCCAGTAGTACTCCCCTAAGGGGGGGTGATGAAGCTTTCTTT. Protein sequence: CASSTPLRGGDEAFF.

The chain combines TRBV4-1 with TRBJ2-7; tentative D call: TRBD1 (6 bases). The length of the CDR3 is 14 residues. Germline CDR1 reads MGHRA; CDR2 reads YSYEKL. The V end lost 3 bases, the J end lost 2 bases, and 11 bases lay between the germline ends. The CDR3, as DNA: TGCGCCAGCAGCCATGCAGGGGTCACCTACGAGCAGTACTTC. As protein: CASSHAGVTYEQYF.

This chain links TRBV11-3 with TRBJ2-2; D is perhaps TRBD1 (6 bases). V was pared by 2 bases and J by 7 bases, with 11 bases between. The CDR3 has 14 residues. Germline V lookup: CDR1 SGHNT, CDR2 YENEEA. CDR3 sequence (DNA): TGTGCCAGCAGCTTATCCCTAGGGGGCGGGGAGCTGTTTTTT. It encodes CASSLSLGGGELFF.

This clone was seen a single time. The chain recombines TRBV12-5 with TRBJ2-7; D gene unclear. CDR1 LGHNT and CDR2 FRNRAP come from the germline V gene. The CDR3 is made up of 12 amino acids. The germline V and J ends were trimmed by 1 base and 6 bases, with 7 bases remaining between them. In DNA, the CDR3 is TGTGCTAGTGGTTTGGGTGTTCTCGAGCAGTACTTC. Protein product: CASGLGVLEQYF. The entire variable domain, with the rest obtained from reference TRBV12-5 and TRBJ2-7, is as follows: DARVTQTPRHKVTEMGQEVTMRCQPILGHNTVFWYRQTMMQGLELLAYFRNRAPLDDSGMPKDRFSAEMPDATLATLKIQPSEPRDSAVYFCASGLGVLEQYFGPGTRLTVT.

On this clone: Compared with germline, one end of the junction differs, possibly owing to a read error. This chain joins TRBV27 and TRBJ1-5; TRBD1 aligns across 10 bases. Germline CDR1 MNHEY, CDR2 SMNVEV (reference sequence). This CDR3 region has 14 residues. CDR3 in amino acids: CASTLKEDRGRFYF. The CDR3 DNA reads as TGTGCCAGCACCTTAAAGGAAGACAGGGGGCGGTTTTATTTT.

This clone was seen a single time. This CDR3 reads CASSKEDRSYNEQFF. Written as DNA, the CDR3 is TGCGCCAGCAGCAAAGAGGATCGCTCCTACAATGAGCAGTTCTTC. This chain connects TRBV5-1 to TRBJ2-1; D unclear. Germline V gene sequence: CDR1 SGHRS, CDR2 YFSETQ. V was pared by 4 bases and J by 0 bases, with 11 bases between. The CDR3 consists of 15 residues.

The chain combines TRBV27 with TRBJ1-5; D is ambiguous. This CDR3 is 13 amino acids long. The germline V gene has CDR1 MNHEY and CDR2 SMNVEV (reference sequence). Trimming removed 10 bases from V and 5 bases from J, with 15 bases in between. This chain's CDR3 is CAIGRKGYQPQHF. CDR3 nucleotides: TGTGCCATCGGAAGGAAGGGATATCAGCCCCAGCATTTT.

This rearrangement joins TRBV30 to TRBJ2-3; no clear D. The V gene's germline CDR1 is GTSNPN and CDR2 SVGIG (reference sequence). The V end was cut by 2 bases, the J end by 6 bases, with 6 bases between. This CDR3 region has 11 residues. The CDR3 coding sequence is TGTGCCTGGAGTTTGTCGGATACGCAGTATTTT. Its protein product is CAWSLSDTQYF.

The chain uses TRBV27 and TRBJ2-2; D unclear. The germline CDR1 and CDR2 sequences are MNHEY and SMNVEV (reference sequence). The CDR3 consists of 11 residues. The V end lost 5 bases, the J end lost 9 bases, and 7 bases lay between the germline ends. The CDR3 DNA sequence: TGTGCCAGCAGTCCGACTTGGGAGCTGTTTTTT. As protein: CASSPTWELFF.

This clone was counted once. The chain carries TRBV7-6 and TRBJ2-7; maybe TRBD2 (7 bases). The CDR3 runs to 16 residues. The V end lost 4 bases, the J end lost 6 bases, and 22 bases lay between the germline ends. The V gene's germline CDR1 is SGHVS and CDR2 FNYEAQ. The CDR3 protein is CASSSRRGREFTEQYF. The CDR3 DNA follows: TGTGCCAGCAGCTCTCGCCGGGGGCGGGAGTTTACCGAGCAGTACTTC. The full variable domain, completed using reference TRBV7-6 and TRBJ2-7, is GAGVSQSPRYKVTKRGQDVALRCDPISGHVSLYWYRQALGQGPEFLTYFNYEAQQDKSGLPNDRFSAERPEGSISTLTIQRTEQRDSAMYRCASSSRRGREFTEQYFGPGTRLTVT.

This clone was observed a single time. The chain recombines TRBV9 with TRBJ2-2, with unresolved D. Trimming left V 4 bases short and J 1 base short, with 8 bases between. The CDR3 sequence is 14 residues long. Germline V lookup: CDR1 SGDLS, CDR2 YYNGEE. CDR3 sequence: CASSPKRNTGELFF. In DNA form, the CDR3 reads TGTGCCAGCAGCCCCAAGCGGAACACCGGGGAGCTGTTTTTT.

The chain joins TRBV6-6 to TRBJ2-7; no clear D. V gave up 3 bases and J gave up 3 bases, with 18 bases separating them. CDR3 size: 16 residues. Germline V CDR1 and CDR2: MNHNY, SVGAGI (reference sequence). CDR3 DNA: TGTGCCAGCAGTTATGGAGTAACTGGGATTCTCTACGAGCAGTACTTC. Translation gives CASSYGVTGILYEQYF.

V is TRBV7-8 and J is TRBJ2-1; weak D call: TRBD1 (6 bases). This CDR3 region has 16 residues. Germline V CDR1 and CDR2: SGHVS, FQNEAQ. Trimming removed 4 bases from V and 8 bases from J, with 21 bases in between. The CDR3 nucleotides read TGTGCCAGCAGCTACACAGGGAGAGGGGAGTACGATGAGCAGTTCTTC. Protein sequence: CASSYTGRGEYDEQFF.

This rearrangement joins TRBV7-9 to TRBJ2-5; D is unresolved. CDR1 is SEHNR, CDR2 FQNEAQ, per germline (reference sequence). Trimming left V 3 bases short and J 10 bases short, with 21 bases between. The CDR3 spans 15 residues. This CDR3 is CASSLGFTGRFDQYF. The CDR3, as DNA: TGTGCCAGCAGCTTGGGTTTCACTGGGCGGTTCGACCAGTACTTC.

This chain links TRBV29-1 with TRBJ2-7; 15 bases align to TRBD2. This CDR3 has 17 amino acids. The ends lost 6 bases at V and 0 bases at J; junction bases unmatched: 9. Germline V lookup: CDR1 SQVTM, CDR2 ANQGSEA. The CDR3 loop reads CSVVGRTSGRGSYEQYF. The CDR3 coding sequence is TGCAGCGTCGTAGGGAGGACTAGCGGGAGGGGCTCCTACGAGCAGTACTTC.

CDR3 nucleotides: TGCAGCGTCCTAAACGCTAGCGGGGCTCACTACAATGAGCAGTTCTTC. Its protein product is CSVLNASGAHYNEQFF. This chain connects TRBV29-1 to TRBJ2-1; 9 bases line up with TRBD2. The CDR3 contains 16 residues. The germline V gene has CDR1 SQVTM and CDR2 ANQGSEA. V shed 6 bases and J 3 bases; nucleotides not matched to a gene: 12.

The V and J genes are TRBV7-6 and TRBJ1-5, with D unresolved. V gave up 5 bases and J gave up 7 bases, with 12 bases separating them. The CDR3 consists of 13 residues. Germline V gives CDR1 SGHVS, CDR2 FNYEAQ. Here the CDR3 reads CASSQTWGQPQHF. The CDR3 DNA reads TGTGCCAGCAGCCAAACCTGGGGACAGCCCCAGCATTTT.

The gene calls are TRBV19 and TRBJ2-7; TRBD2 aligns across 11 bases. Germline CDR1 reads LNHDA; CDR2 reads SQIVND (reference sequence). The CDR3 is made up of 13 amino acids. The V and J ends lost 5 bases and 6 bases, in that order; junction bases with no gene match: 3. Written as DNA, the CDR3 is TGTGCCAGTAGTGGGCTAGCGGGAGGCGAGCAGTACTTC. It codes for CASSGLAGGEQYF.

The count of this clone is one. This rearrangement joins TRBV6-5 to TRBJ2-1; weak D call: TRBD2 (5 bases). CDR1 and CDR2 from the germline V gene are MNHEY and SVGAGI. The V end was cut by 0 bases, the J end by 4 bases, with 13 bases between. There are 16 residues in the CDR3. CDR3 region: CASSYSEPSPYNEQFF. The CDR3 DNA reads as TGTGCCAGCAGTTACTCGGAGCCTAGCCCTTACAATGAGCAGTTCTTC.

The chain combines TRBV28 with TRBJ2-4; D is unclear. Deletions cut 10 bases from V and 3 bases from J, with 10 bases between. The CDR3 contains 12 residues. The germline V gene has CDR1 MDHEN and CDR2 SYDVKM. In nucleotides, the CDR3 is TGTGCCACTCTAGACCTCAAAAACATTCAGTACTTC. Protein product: CATLDLKNIQYF.

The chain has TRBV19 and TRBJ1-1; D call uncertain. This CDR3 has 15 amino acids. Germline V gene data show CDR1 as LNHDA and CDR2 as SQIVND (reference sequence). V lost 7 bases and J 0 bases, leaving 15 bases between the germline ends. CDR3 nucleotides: TGTGCCAGTAACGCTTTGGTTCACATGAACACTGAAGCTTTCTTT. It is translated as CASNALVHMNTEAFF. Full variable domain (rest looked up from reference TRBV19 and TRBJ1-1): DGGITQSPKYLFRKEGQNVTLSCEQNLNHDAMYWYRQDPGQGLRLIYYSQIVNDFQKGDIAEGYSVSREKKESFPLTVTSAQKNPTAFYLCASNALVHMNTEAFFGQGTRLTVV.

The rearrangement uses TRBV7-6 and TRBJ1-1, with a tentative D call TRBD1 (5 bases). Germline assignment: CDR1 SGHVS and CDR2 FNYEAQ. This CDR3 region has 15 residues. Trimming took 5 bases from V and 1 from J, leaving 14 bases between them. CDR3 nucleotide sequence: TGTGCCAGCAGCCCCGAGTTGAGGGGGAACACTGAAGCTTTCTTT. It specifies CASSPELRGNTEAFF.

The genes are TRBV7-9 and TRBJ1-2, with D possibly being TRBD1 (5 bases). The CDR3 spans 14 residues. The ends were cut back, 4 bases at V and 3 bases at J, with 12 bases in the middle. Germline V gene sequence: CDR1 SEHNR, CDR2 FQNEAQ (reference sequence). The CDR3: CASSSQGSDYGYTF. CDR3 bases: TGTGCCAGCAGCTCTCAGGGCAGCGACTATGGCTACACCTTC.

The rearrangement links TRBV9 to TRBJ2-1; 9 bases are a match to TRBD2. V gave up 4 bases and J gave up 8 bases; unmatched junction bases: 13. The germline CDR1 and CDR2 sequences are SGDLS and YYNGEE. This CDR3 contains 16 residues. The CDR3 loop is CASSPASGRLIDEQFF. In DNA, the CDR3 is TGTGCCAGCAGCCCCGCGAGCGGGAGGTTGATTGATGAGCAGTTCTTC.

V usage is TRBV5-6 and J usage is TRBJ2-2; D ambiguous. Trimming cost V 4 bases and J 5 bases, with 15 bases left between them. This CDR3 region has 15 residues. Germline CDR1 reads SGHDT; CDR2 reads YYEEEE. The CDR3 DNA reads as TGTGCCAGCAGCATGACCCGACATGGTACCGGGGAGCTGTTTTTT. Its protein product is CASSMTRHGTGELFF.

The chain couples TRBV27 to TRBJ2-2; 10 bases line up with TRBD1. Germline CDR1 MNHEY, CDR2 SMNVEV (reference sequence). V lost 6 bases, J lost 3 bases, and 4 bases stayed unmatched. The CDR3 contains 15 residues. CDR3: CASRGTGAYTGELFF. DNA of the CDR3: TGTGCCAGCAGGGGGACAGGGGCGTACACCGGGGAGCTGTTTTTT.

CDR3 in amino acids: CASSAGGGDWARLALTDTQYF. In nucleotides, the CDR3 is TGTGCCAGCAGCGCCGGAGGAGGGGATTGGGCTAGACTAGCGCTCACAGATACGCAGTATTTT. The chain uses TRBV9 and TRBJ2-3; 8 bases fit TRBD2. V lost 3 bases, J lost 2 bases, and 23 bases stayed unmatched. The CDR3 extends over 21 amino acids. Germline lookup yields CDR1 SGDLS and CDR2 YYNGEE.

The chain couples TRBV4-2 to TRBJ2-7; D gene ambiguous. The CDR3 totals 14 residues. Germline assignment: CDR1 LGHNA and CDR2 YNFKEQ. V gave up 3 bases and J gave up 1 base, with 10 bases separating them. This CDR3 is CASSQLGTSYEQYF. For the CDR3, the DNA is TGTGCCAGCAGCCAGCTAGGTACGTCCTACGAGCAGTACTTC.